This T cell receptor beta chain was retrieved from a study of blood T cell repertoires in COVID-19. The junction had 4 bases not matched to a gene; V was cut back by 0 bases and J by 4 bases. The CDR3 is 15 residues long. Germline-derived CDR1 and CDR2 are SGHRS and YFSETQ. Profiling relied on immunoSEQ multiplex PCR, and the TCRdb table lists in-frame clones only, not all of them. This table has around 250,000 clones, approximately 90% appearing once. The chain combines TRBV5-1 with TRBJ1-1, with 9 nucleotides matching TRBD1. The specimen was PBMCs or T cells enriched from blood (not recorded which). This receptor was identified in a man between 18 and 29 years old who had recovered from COVID-19. The CDR3 loop reads CASSLGGTGSTEAFF. The CDR3 region has the DNA TGCGCCAGCAGCTTGGGAGGGACAGGGAGCACTGAAGCTTTCTTT.